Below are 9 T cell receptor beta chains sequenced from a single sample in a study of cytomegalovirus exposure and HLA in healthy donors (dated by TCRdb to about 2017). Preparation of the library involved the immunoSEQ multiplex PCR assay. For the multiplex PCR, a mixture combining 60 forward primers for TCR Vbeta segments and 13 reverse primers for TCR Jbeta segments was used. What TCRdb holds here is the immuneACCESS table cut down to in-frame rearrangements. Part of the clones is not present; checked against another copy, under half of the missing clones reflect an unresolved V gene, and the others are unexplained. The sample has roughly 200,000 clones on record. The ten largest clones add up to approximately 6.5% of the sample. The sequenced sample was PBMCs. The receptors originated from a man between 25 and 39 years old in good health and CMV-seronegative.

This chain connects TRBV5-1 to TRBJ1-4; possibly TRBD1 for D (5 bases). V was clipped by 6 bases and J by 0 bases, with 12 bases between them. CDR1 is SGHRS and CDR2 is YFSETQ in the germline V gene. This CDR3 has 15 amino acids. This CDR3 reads CASMDAGATNEKLFF. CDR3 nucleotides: TGCGCCAGCATGGATGCGGGGGCAACTAATGAAAAACTGTTTTTT.

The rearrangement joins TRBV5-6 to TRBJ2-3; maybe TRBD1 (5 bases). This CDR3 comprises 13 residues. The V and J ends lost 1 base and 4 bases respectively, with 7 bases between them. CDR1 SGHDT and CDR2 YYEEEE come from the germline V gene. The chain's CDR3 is CASSLKGSDTQYF. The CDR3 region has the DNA TGTGCCAGCAGCTTGAAGGGGTCAGATACGCAGTATTTT.

As DNA, the CDR3 is TGTGCCATCGTCTGGGACAGGGGTTACGAGCAGTACTTC. It encodes CAIVWDRGYEQYF. The V and J genes are TRBV10-3 and TRBJ2-7; TRBD1 aligns across 10 bases. V was pared by 8 bases and J by 4 bases, with 5 bases of the junction left unmatched. This CDR3 region has 13 residues. CDR1 and CDR2 from the germline V gene are ENHRY and SYGVKD.

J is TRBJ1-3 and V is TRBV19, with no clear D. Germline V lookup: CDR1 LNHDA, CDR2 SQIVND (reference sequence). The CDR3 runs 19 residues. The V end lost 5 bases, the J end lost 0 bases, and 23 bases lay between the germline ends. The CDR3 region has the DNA TGTGCCAGTAGTCCCCTGTTCGTCAGGCCCTCTGGCTCTGGAAACACCATATATTTT. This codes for CASSPLFVRPSGSGNTIYF.

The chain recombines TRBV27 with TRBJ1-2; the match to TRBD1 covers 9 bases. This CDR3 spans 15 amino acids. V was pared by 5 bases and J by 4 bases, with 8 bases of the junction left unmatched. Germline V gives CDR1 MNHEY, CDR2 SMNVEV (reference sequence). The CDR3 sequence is CASSPGDRESYGYTF. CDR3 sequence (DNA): TGTGCCAGCAGTCCCGGGGACAGGGAAAGCTATGGCTACACCTTC.

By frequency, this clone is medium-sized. The CDR3 protein is CAIGGTENTEAFF. CDR3 coding DNA: TGTGCCATCGGGGGGACAGAGAACACTGAAGCTTTCTTT. This chain connects TRBV10-3 to TRBJ1-1, with 7 positions matching TRBD1. The CDR3 sequence is 13 residues long. Germline CDR1 and CDR2: ENHRY and SYGVKD. V was pared by 8 bases and J by 1 base, with 4 bases of the junction left unmatched.

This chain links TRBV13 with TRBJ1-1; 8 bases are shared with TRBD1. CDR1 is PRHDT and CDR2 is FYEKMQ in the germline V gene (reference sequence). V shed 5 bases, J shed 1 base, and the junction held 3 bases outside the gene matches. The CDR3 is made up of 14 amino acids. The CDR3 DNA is TGTGCCAGCAGCGGACAGGGTCAGAACACTGAAGCTTTCTTT. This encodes CASSGQGQNTEAFF.

CDR3 residues: CASSRRGQADLSNQPQHF. Written as DNA, the CDR3 is TGTGCCAGCAGCCGCCGGGGACAGGCCGATCTTAGCAATCAGCCCCAGCATTTT. The chain links TRBV13 to TRBJ1-5, with TRBD1 matching 8 bases. This CDR3 is built from 18 residues. V was clipped by 5 bases and J by 0 bases; unmatched bases: 12. CDR1 is PRHDT, CDR2 FYEKMQ, per germline (reference sequence).

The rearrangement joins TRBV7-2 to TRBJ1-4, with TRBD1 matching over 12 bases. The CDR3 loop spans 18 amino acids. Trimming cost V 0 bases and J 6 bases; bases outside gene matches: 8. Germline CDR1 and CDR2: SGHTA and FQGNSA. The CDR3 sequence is CASSLAGPGQGAYEKLFF. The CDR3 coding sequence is TGTGCCAGCAGCTTAGCGGGACCGGGACAGGGGGCCTATGAAAAACTGTTTTTT.